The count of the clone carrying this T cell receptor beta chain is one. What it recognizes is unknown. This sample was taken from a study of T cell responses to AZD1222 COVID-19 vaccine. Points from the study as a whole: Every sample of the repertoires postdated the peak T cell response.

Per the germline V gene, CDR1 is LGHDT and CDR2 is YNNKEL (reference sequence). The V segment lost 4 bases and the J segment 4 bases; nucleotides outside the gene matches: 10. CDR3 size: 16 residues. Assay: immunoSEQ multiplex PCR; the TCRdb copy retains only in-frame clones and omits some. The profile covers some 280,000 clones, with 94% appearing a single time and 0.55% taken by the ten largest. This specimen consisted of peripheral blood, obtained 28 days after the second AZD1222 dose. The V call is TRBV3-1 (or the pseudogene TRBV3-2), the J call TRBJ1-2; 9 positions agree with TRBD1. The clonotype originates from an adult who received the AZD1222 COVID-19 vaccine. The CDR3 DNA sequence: TGTGCCAGCAGCCGCAACACAGGGGGCTACGGCTATGGCTACACCTTC. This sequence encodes CASSRNTGGYGYGYTF.